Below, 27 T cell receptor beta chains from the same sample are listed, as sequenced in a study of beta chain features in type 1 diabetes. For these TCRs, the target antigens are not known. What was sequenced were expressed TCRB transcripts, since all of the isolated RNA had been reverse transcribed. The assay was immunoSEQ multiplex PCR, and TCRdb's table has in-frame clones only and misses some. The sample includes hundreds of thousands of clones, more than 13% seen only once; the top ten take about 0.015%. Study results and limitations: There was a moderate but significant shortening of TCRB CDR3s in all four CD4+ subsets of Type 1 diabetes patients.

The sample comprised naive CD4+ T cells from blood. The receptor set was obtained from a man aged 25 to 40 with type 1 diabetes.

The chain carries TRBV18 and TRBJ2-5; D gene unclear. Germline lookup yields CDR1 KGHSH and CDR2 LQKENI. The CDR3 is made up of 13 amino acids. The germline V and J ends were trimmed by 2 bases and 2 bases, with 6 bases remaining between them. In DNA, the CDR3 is TGTGCCAGCTCACCATCACTACAAGAGACCCAGTACTTC. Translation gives CASSPSLQETQYF.

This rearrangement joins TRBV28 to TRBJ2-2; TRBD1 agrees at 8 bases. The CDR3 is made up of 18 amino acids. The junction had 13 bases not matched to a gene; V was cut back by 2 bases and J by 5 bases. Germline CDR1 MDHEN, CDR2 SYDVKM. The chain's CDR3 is CASSLTYGTGFSTGELFF. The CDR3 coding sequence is TGTGCCAGCAGTTTAACTTACGGGACAGGCTTTTCAACCGGGGAGCTGTTTTTT. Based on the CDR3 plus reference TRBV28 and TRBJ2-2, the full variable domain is DVKVTQSSRYLVKRTGEKVFLECVQDMDHENMFWYRQDPGLGLRLIYFSYDVKMKEKGDIPEGYSVSREKKERFSLILESASTNQTSMYLCASSLTYGTGFSTGELFFGEGSRLTVL.

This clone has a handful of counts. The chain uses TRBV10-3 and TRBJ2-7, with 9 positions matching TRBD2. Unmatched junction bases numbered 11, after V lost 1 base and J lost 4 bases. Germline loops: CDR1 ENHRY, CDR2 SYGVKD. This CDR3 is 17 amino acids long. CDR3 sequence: CAISEYLAPGLAYEQYF. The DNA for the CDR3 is TGTGCCATCAGTGAGTACCTAGCGCCGGGACTAGCTTACGAGCAGTACTTC.

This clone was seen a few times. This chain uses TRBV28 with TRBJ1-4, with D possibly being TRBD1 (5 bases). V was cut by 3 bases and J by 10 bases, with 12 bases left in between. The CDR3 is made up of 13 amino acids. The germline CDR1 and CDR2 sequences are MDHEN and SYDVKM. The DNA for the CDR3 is TGTGCCAGCAGTTTTAGCGGGGGAGGAAAACTGTTTTTT. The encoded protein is CASSFSGGGKLFF.

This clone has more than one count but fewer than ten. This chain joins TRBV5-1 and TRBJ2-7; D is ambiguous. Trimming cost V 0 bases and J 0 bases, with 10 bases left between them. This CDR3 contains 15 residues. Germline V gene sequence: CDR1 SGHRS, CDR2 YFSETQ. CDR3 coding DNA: TGCGCCAGCAGCTTGGGCGAACTGTCCTCCTACGAGCAGTACTTC. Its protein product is CASSLGELSSYEQYF. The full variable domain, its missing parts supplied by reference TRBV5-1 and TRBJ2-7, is KAGVTQTPRYLIKTRGQQVTLSCSPISGHRSVSWYQQTPGQGLQFLFEYFSETQRNKGNFPGRFSGRQFSNSRSEMNVSTLELGDSALYLCASSLGELSSYEQYFGPGTRLTVT.

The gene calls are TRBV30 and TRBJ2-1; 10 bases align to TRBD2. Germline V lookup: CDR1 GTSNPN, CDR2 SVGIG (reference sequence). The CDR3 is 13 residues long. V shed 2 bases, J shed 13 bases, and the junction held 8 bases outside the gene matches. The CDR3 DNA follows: TGTGCCTGGAGTCCTACTAGCGGGACAAGCCAGTTCTTC. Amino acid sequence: CAWSPTSGTSQFF.

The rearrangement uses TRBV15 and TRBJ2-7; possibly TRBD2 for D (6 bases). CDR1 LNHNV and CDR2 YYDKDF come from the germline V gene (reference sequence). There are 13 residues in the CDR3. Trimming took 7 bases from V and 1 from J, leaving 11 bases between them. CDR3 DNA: TGTGCCACCAAGGAGGGGTGGTCCTACGAGCAGTACTTC. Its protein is CATKEGWSYEQYF.

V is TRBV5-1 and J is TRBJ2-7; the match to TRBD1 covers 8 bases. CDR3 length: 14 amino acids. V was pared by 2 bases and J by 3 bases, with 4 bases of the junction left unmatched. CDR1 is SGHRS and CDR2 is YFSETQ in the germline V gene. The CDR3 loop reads CASSFSDRGYEQYF. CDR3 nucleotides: TGCGCCAGCAGCTTTAGTGACAGGGGCTACGAGCAGTACTTC.

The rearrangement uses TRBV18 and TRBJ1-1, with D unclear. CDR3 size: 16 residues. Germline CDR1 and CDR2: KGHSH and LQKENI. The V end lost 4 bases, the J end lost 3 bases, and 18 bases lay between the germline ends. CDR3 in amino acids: CASSQNERAGDTEAFF. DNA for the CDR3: TGTGCCAGCTCACAAAACGAGAGGGCTGGGGACACTGAAGCTTTCTTT.

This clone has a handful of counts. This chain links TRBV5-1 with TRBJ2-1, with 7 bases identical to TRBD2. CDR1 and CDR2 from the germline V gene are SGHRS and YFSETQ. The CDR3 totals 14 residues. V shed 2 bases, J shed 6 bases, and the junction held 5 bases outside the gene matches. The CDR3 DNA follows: TGCGCCAGCAGCTTACGGGGGAGGGCCAATGAGCAGTTCTTC. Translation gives CASSLRGRANEQFF.

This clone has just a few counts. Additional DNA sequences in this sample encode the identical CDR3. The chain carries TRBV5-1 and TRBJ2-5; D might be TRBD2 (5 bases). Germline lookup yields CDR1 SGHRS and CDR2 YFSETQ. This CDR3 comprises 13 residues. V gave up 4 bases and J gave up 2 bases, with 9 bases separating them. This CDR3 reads CASSLEGQETQYF. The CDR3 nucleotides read TGCGCCAGCAGCCTCGAGGGACAAGAGACCCAGTACTTC.

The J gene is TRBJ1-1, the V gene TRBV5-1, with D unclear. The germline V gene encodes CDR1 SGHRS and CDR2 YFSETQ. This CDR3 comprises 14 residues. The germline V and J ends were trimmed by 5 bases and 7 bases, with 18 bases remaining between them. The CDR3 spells CASSPANPTDEAFF. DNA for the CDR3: TGCGCCAGCAGTCCTGCGAATCCGACTGATGAAGCTTTCTTT. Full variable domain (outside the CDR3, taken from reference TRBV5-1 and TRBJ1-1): KAGVTQTPRYLIKTRGQQVTLSCSPISGHRSVSWYQQTPGQGLQFLFEYFSETQRNKGNFPGRFSGRQFSNSRSEMNVSTLELGDSALYLCASSPANPTDEAFFGQGTRLTVV.

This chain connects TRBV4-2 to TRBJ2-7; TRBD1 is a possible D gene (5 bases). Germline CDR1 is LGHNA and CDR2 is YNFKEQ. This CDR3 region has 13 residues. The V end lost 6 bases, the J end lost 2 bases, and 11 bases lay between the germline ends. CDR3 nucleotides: TGTGCCAGCAGGGGGCAGGGAACCTACGAGCAGTACTTC. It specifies CASRGQGTYEQYF.

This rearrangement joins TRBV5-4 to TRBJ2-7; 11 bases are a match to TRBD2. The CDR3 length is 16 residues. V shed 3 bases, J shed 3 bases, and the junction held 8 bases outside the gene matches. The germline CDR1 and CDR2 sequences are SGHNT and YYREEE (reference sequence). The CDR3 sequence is CASSSATSGTRYEQYF. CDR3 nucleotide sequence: TGTGCCAGCAGCTCGGCGACTAGCGGGACGCGCTACGAGCAGTACTTC. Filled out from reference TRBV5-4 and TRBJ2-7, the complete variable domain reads ETGVTQSPTHLIKTRGQQVTLRCSSQSGHNTVSWYQQALGQGPQFIFQYYREEENGRGNFPPRFSGLQFPNYSSELNVNALELDDSALYLCASSSATSGTRYEQYFGPGTRLTVT.

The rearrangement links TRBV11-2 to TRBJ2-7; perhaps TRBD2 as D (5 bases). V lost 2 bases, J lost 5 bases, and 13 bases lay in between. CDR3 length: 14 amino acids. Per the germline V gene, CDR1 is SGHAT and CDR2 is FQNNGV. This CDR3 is CASSLPLAAHEQYF. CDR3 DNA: TGTGCCAGCAGCTTACCCCTAGCCGCCCACGAGCAGTACTTC. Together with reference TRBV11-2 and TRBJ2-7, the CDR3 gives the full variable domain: EAGVAQSPRYKIIEKRQSVAFWCNPISGHATLYWYQQILGQGPKLLIQFQNNGVVDDSQLPKDRFSAERLKGVDSTLKIQPAKLEDSAVYLCASSLPLAAHEQYFGPGTRLTVT.

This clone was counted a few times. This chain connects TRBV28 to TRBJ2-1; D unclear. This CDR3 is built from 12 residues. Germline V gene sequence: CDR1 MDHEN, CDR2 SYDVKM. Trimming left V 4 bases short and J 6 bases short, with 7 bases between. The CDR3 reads CASSYSPNEQFF. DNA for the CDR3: TGTGCCAGCAGTTACAGTCCCAATGAGCAGTTCTTC.

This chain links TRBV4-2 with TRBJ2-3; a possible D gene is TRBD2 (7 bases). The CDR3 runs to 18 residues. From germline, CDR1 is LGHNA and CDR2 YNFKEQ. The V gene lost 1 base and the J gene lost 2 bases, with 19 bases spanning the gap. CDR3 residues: CASSQAGTWGGHTDTQYF. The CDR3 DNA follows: TGTGCCAGCAGCCAAGCGGGAACATGGGGGGGGCACACAGATACGCAGTATTTT.

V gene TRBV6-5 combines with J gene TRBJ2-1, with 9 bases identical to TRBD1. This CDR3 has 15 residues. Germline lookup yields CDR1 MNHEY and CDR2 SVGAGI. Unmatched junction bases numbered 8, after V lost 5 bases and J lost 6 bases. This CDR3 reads CASSRRQGVGNEQFF. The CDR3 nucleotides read TGTGCCAGCAGTAGAAGACAGGGGGTGGGCAATGAGCAGTTCTTC.

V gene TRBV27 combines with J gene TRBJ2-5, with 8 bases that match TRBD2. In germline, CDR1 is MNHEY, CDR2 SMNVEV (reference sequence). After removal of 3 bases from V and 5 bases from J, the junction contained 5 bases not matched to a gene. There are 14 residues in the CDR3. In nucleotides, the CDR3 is TGTGCCAGCAGTTTCCGGGAGGGCCGTGAGACCCAGTACTTC. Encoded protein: CASSFREGRETQYF.

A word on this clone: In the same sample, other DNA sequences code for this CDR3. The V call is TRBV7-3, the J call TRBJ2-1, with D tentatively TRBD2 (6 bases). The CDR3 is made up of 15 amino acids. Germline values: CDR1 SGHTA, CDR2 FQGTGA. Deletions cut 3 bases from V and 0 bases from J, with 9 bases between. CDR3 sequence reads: CASSLGTASYNEQFF. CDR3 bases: TGTGCCAGCAGCTTGGGGACTGCCTCCTACAATGAGCAGTTCTTC.

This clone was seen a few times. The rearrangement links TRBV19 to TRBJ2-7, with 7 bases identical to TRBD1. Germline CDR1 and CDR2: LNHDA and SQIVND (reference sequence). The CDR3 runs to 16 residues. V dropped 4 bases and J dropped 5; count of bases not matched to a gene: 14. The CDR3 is CASSRGQRSQGDEQYF. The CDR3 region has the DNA TGTGCCAGTAGTAGAGGACAGCGGTCCCAGGGGGACGAGCAGTACTTC.

This CDR3 is CASTPSGQPQHF. Here the CDR3 DNA reads TGTGCCAGCACCCCCTCCGGGCAGCCCCAGCATTTT. The chain joins TRBV28 to TRBJ1-5; D uncertain. Deletions cut 7 bases from V and 7 bases from J, with 11 bases between. This CDR3 spans 12 amino acids. The germline V gene has CDR1 MDHEN and CDR2 SYDVKM.

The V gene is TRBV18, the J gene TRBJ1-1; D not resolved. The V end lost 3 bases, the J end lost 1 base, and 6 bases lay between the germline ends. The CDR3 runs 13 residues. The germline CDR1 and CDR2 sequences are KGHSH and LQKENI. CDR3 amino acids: CASSPTANTEAFF. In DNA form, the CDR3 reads TGTGCCAGCTCACCGACTGCGAACACTGAAGCTTTCTTT.

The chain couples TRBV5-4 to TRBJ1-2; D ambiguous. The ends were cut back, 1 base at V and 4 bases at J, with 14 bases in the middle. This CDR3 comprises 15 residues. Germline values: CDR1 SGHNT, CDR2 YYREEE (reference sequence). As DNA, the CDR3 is TGTGCCAGCAGCTTGTTGGAGGCAGATATCTATGGCTACACCTTC. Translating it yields CASSLLEADIYGYTF. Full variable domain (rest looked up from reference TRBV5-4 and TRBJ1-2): ETGVTQSPTHLIKTRGQQVTLRCSSQSGHNTVSWYQQALGQGPQFIFQYYREEENGRGNFPPRFSGLQFPNYSSELNVNALELDDSALYLCASSLLEADIYGYTFGSGTRLTVV.

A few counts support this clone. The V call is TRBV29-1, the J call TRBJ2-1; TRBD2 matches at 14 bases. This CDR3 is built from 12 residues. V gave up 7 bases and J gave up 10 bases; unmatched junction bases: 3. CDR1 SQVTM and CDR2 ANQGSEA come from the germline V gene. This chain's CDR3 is CSGGLAGAEQFF. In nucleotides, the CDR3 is TGCAGCGGGGGACTAGCGGGAGCGGAGCAGTTCTTC.

In DNA form, the CDR3 reads TGTGCCAGCAGCTCCAAGCGGATCCACGAGCAGTACTTC. It encodes CASSSKRIHEQYF. The chain uses TRBV21-1 and TRBJ2-7; the table's D call, TRBD2, was not checked against the DNA. TRBV21-1 is listed as a pseudogene. The CDR3 is 13 residues long.

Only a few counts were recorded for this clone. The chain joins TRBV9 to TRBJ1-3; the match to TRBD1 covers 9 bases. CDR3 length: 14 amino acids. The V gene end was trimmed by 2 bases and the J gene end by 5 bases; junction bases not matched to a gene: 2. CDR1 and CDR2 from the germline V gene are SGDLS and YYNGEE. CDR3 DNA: TGTGCCAGCAGCGTGGGACAGGGAAGAAACACCATATATTTT. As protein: CASSVGQGRNTIYF. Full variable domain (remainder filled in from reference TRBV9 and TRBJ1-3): DSGVTQTPKHLITATGQRVTLRCSPRSGDLSVYWYQQSLDQGLQFLIQYYNGEERAKGNILERFSAQQFPDLHSELNLSSLELGDSALYFCASSVGQGRNTIYFGEGSWLTVV.